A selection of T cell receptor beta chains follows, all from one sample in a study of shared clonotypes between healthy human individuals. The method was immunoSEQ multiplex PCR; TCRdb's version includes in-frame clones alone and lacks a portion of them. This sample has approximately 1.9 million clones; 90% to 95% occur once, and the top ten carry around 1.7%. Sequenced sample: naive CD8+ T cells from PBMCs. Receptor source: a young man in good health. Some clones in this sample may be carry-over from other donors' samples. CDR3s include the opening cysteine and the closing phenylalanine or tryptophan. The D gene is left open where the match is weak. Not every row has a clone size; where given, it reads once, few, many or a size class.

CDR3nt: TGCGCCAGCAGCTTGGCTGGGGGGTCGACTGAAGCTTTCTTT
CDR3aa: CASSLAGGSTEAFF
v_gene: TRBV5-1
len: 14
d_gene: -
j_gene: TRBJ1-1
abundance: -

CDR3nt: TGTGCCAGCAGTACCCCCAGGGGGCTGTTTTCCTACGAGCAGTACTTC
CDR3aa: CASSTPRGLFSYEQYF
v_gene: TRBV28
len: 16
d_gene: TRBD1
j_gene: TRBJ2-7
abundance: once

CDR3nt: TGTGCCAGCAGTTTATCTTTCGCCTATGGCTACACCTTC
CDR3aa: CASSLSFAYGYTF
v_gene: TRBV27
len: 13
d_gene: -
j_gene: TRBJ1-2
abundance: -

CDR3nt: TGCAGCGTTGTGTACAGGATCTCCTACAATGAGCAGTTCTTC
CDR3aa: CSVVYRISYNEQFF
v_gene: TRBV29-1
len: 14
d_gene: -
j_gene: TRBJ2-1
abundance: -

CDR3nt: TGTGCCAGCAGCTTAATGGGACAGGGGGCGAGGGAGACCCAGTACTTC
CDR3aa: CASSLMGQGARETQYF
v_gene: TRBV7-9
len: 16
d_gene: TRBD1
j_gene: TRBJ2-5
abundance: -

CDR3nt: TGTGCCAGCAGCTTGGCAGGGGAAGGGTCCAATCAGCCCCAGCATTTT
CDR3aa: CASSLAGEGSNQPQHF
v_gene: TRBV5-4
len: 16
d_gene: -
j_gene: TRBJ1-5
abundance: -

CDR3nt: TGCGCCAGCACCTCTACCGGGGAGCTGTTTTTT
CDR3aa: CASTSTGELFF
v_gene: TRBV5-1
len: 11
d_gene: -
j_gene: TRBJ2-2
abundance: few

CDR3nt: TGTGCCAGCAGCCCCACCGGGGGGCAAGAGACCCAGTACTTC
CDR3aa: CASSPTGGQETQYF
v_gene: TRBV13
len: 14
d_gene: TRBD2
j_gene: TRBJ2-5
abundance: -

CDR3nt: TGCGCCAGCAGCTTAGACAGGGGGGCTAACTATGGCTACACCTTC
CDR3aa: CASSLDRGANYGYTF
v_gene: TRBV5-1
len: 15
d_gene: TRBD1
j_gene: TRBJ1-2
abundance: -

CDR3nt: TGTGCCAGCAGCCGAGGCGGGGGCAGCAATCAGCCCCAGCATTTT
CDR3aa: CASSRGGGSNQPQHF
v_gene: TRBV9
len: 15
d_gene: -
j_gene: TRBJ1-5
abundance: few

CDR3nt: TGTGCCAGCAGCTTCGGGACAGGGTCCTACGAGCAGTACTTC
CDR3aa: CASSFGTGSYEQYF
v_gene: TRBV5-6
len: 14
d_gene: TRBD1
j_gene: TRBJ2-7
abundance: -

CDR3nt: TGTGCCAGCAGCGTAGGTTCAGGGGGAACTGAAGCTTTCTTT
CDR3aa: CASSVGSGGTEAFF
v_gene: TRBV9
len: 14
d_gene: TRBD1
j_gene: TRBJ1-1
abundance: -

CDR3nt: TGTGCCAGCAGCGCGTCGCAGGGATTCCAAGAGACCCAGTACTTC
CDR3aa: CASSASQGFQETQYF
v_gene: TRBV9
len: 15
d_gene: -
j_gene: TRBJ2-5
abundance: -

CDR3nt: TGTGCCAGCAGTTTGTTGGGAGAGGGTCAGCCCCAGCATTTT
CDR3aa: CASSLLGEGQPQHF
v_gene: TRBV27
len: 14
d_gene: -
j_gene: TRBJ1-5
abundance: -

CDR3nt: TGTGCCAGCAGCTCATGGACTTCCACAGATACGCAGTATTTT
CDR3aa: CASSSWTSTDTQYF
v_gene: TRBV5-8
len: 14
d_gene: -
j_gene: TRBJ2-3
abundance: -

CDR3nt: TGTGCCAGCAGCTTAGTTAGGACTAGCGGGAGGGCCTACGAGCAGTACTTC
CDR3aa: CASSLVRTSGRAYEQYF
v_gene: TRBV7-8
len: 17
d_gene: TRBD2
j_gene: TRBJ2-7
abundance: -

CDR3nt: TGCAGCGTGGAAGGACAGGAGAGCTCCTACGAGCAGTACTTC
CDR3aa: CSVEGQESSYEQYF
v_gene: TRBV29-1
len: 14
d_gene: TRBD1
j_gene: TRBJ2-7
abundance: -

CDR3nt: TGTGCCTGGAGTCCTTCATGGGATAACAGGCTCACAGATACGCAGTATTTT
CDR3aa: CAWSPSWDNRLTDTQYF
v_gene: TRBV30
len: 17
d_gene: -
j_gene: TRBJ2-3
abundance: -

CDR3nt: TGTGCCAGCAGCTTCTCCGGGTCGGCGCCCTACGAGCAGTACTTC
CDR3aa: CASSFSGSAPYEQYF
v_gene: TRBV7-9
len: 15
d_gene: -
j_gene: TRBJ2-7
abundance: -

CDR3nt: TGCAGCGCCAGGACTCCGAAGTACTACAATGAGCAGTTCTTC
CDR3aa: CSARTPKYYNEQFF
v_gene: TRBV29-1
len: 14
d_gene: -
j_gene: TRBJ2-1
abundance: -

CDR3nt: TGTGCCAGCAGTTATTTCGGATACGAGCAGTACTTC
CDR3aa: CASSYFGYEQYF
v_gene: TRBV6-5
len: 12
d_gene: -
j_gene: TRBJ2-7
abundance: -

CDR3nt: TGTGCCAGTAGTGCTCGGAGCCCCGTGGGGGATACGCAGTATTTT
CDR3aa: CASSARSPVGDTQYF
v_gene: TRBV19
len: 15
d_gene: -
j_gene: TRBJ2-3
abundance: -

CDR3nt: TGTGCCAGCAGGGTCAAGGCCAGGGCGGGCGGGGAGCTGTTTTTT
CDR3aa: CASRVKARAGGELFF
v_gene: TRBV6-6
len: 15
d_gene: -
j_gene: TRBJ2-2
abundance: -

CDR3nt: TGTGCCAGCAGCTTTGGGGCGGGCGAGCAGTACTTC
CDR3aa: CASSFGAGEQYF
v_gene: TRBV5-6
len: 12
d_gene: -
j_gene: TRBJ2-7
abundance: -

CDR3nt: TGTGCCAGCAGTAGTTGGGGCAGTGGGGGTTTCACCGGGGAGCTGTTTTTT
CDR3aa: CASSSWGSGGFTGELFF
v_gene: TRBV25-1
len: 17
d_gene: -
j_gene: TRBJ2-2
abundance: -

CDR3nt: TGCGCCAGCAGCTCGATCAGTACAGGGGCGGGAGAGACCCAGTACTTC
CDR3aa: CASSSISTGAGETQYF
v_gene: TRBV5-1
len: 16
d_gene: TRBD1
j_gene: TRBJ2-5
abundance: -

CDR3nt: TGTGCCAGCAGCCCTCATCGGGGGGCCCCTGAAGCTTTCTTT
CDR3aa: CASSPHRGAPEAFF
v_gene: TRBV7-2
len: 14
d_gene: -
j_gene: TRBJ1-1
abundance: -

CDR3nt: TGCGCCAGCAGTCAATCTAGACGGGAGGGCCGCGAGCAGTACTTC
CDR3aa: CASSQSRREGREQYF
v_gene: TRBV23-1
len: 15
d_gene: TRBD2
j_gene: TRBJ2-7
abundance: -

CDR3nt: TGTGCTAGTGGTTTGGCTCGTTTGATGTCCAACGGGCAGGGGGACTGGAACACTGAAGCTTTCTTT
CDR3aa: CASGLARLMSNGQGDWNTEAFF
v_gene: TRBV12-5
len: 22
d_gene: TRBD1
j_gene: TRBJ1-1
abundance: -

CDR3nt: TGTGCCAGCAGTGAATATGGGAGGGTTACTGAAGCTTTCTTT
CDR3aa: CASSEYGRVTEAFF
v_gene: TRBV25-1
len: 14
d_gene: -
j_gene: TRBJ1-1
abundance: -

CDR3nt: TGTGCCAGTAGTCCCTGGACGGAGCAGGCCCAGCATTTT
CDR3aa: CASSPWTEQAQHF
v_gene: TRBV19
len: 13
d_gene: -
j_gene: TRBJ1-5
abundance: few

CDR3nt: TGTGCCAGCAGCTTAGCGTATTCGGGGGGCTACACCGGGGAGCTGTTTTTT
CDR3aa: CASSLAYSGGYTGELFF
v_gene: TRBV7-8
len: 17
d_gene: -
j_gene: TRBJ2-2
abundance: -

CDR3nt: TGTGCCAGCAGTGAATGGACTAGCGGGAGACTAGGCGGGGAGCTGTTTTTT
CDR3aa: CASSEWTSGRLGGELFF
v_gene: TRBV6-1
len: 17
d_gene: TRBD2
j_gene: TRBJ2-2
abundance: -